The T cell receptor (beta chain) under discussion was sequenced for a study of blood T cell repertoires in COVID-19. At the level of the study: COVID-19 samples collected from the United States, Italy and Spain covered acute and convalescent phases. In each case, the material was cDNA or gDNA derived from T cells, B-cell-depleted T cells, or PBMCs.

This clone appeared a few times. Per the authors' pipeline: Nucleated cell number was recorded as an estimate derived from reference gene primer amplification. Libraries were prepared by immunoSEQ multiplex PCR; TCRdb keeps only in-frame clonotypes and omits some of them. The V and J calls and clone size were taken over from that table, and D and trimming were inferred from the DNA. This sample yields 200,000 to 300,000 clones, of which about 87% are seen a single time; about 2.5% belongs to the top ten. Germline values: CDR1 LGHNA, CDR2 YSLEER. The CDR3 totals 14 residues. V lost 1 base to trimming and J lost 3 bases, with 10 bases between them.

The sequenced material came from peripheral blood. The V gene is TRBV4-3, the J gene TRBJ2-7, with D possibly TRBD2 on 6 matching bases. The receptor's source is a woman aged 50 to 60 with acute or convalescent COVID-19. As DNA, the CDR3 is TGCGCCAGCAGCCAAGGCCTAGCGAGCTACGAGCAGTACTTC. Translating gives CASSQGLASYEQYF.